Listed below are T cell receptor beta chains from one sample, sequenced in a study of blood T cell repertoires in COVID-19. The protocol was immunoSEQ multiplex PCR, while the TCRdb copy is restricted to in-frame clones and leaves out a portion. The repertoire holds 95,000 to 150,000 clones, with about 85% as singletons. The sequencing sample was made of peripheral blood. These receptors were taken from a woman aged 80 or over with COVID-19, enrolled during active disease. CDR3s include the opening cysteine and the closing phenylalanine or tryptophan.

J gene,V gene,CDR3 protein
TRBJ1-6,TRBV2,CASSTTGGDSPLHF
TRBJ1-2,TRBV6-5,CASSFAVGGQVYGYTF
TRBJ1-6,TRBV15,CATRSGVSVSPLHF
TRBJ2-3,TRBV6-5,CASSYGTATDTQYF
TRBJ2-7,TRBV7-8,CASSLGTGGPRGNYEQYF
TRBJ1-1,TRBV5-1,CASSLEGDGTEAFF
TRBJ1-1,TRBV5-8,CASSFRTGATEAFF
TRBJ2-5,TRBV28,CASSPGGQETQYF
TRBJ2-1,TRBV7-9,CASSLARSGGYNEQFF
TRBJ1-5,TRBV2,CASSDDRVNQPQHF
TRBJ2-1,TRBV7-2,CASSLLRLTSGRGGNEQFF
TRBJ2-5,TRBV20-1,CSARTGETQYF
TRBJ2-3,TRBV6-2/TRBV6-3,CASSYTGTGVFHTQYF
TRBJ2-2,TRBV2,CASSESRGFGELFF
TRBJ2-3,TRBV7-9,CASTGRDYADTQYF
TRBJ2-5,TRBV5-4,CASSRPEGETQYF
TRBJ2-7,TRBV7-2,CASSYDRAAYEQYF
TRBJ2-7,TRBV6-2/TRBV6-3,CASSYDPQGAAEQYF
TRBJ2-5,TRBV5-1,CASSLGGVQETQYF
TRBJ2-7,TRBV6-5,CASSPTTGPYEQYF
TRBJ1-1,TRBV19,CASSIPDRGIWNTEAFF
TRBJ2-3,TRBV3-1/TRBV3-2,CASSPRTTDTQYF
TRBJ2-7,TRBV27,CASSPAGTGVKEQYF
TRBJ2-7,TRBV24-1,CATSDSELAGVSEQYF
TRBJ2-5,TRBV7-9,CASSSTEGLAGWETQYF
TRBJ2-7,TRBV6-5,CASYPYPRGQYF
TRBJ1-1,TRBV7-3,CASSLVPGGPNTEAFF
TRBJ2-7,TRBV28,CASSLYVPGQGIGEQYF
TRBJ2-4,TRBV18,CASSPDRAGNIQYF
TRBJ2-1,TRBV7-3,CASSGRDRGSEQFF
TRBJ2-7,TRBV7-2,CASSLTGTYEQYF
TRBJ2-3,TRBV10-2,CASSVGTTTDTQYF
TRBJ1-5,TRBV27,CASSFFVAGGILNQPQHF
TRBJ1-2,TRBV28,CASSLERVNYGYTF
TRBJ1-3,TRBV9,CASSVEGNGNTIYF
TRBJ2-1,TRBV24-1,CATKSQGKDNEQFF
TRBJ2-3,TRBV5-4,CASSSGLARTYTDTQYF
TRBJ2-2,TRBV6-5,CASIARQGNTGELFF
TRBJ2-1,TRBV28,CASSKGISYNEQFF
TRBJ1-5,TRBV28,CASIATGGRNQPQHF
TRBJ1-4,TRBV6-1,CASSEEGGRAGKLFF
TRBJ2-6,TRBV6-2/TRBV6-3,CASSYSPAGANVLTF
TRBJ1-6,TRBV12-3/TRBV12-4,CASSIGYNSPLHF
TRBJ2-5,TRBV2,CASQTGEETQYF
TRBJ2-7,TRBV5-4,CASSFPASSGRNYEQYF
TRBJ2-6,TRBV5-5,CASSREPGQYSGANVLTF
TRBJ1-6,TRBV2,CASKGEYNSPLHF
TRBJ1-2,TRBV2,CASSEGGTKGYTF
TRBJ1-1,TRBV7-3,CASRPQGGNTEAFF
TRBJ2-2,TRBV7-3,CASSPHATGRSNTGELFF
TRBJ1-5,TRBV6-6,CASSYSTGGVQPQHF
TRBJ2-5,TRBV28,CASRPAGQGAETQYF
TRBJ2-3,TRBV19,CASKSRDRGRTDTQYF
TRBJ1-4,TRBV7-2,CASSIRGQGADNEKLFF
TRBJ2-3,TRBV5-1,CASSLAPGQGSDTQYF